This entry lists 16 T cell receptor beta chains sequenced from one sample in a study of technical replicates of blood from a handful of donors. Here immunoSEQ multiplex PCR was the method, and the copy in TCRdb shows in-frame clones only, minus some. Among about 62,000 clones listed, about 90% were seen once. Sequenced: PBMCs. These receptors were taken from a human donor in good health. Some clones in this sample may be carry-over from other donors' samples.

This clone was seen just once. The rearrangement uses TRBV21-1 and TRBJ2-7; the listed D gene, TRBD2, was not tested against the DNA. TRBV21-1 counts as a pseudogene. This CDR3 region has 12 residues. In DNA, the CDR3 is TGTGCCAGCAGCAAAGTTAACTACGAGCAGTACTTC. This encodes CASSKVNYEQYF.

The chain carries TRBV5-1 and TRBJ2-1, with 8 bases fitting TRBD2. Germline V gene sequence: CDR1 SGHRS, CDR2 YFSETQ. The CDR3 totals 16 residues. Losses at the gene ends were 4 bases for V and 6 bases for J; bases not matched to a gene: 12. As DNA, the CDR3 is TGCGCCAGCAGCCCGACAGCGGGAGTGGACGGCAATGAGCAGTTCTTC. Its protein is CASSPTAGVDGNEQFF.

As DNA, the CDR3 is TGTGCCAGCTCGGCGGGTCAGCCCCAGCATTTT. It is translated as CASSAGQPQHF. The chain joins TRBV5-4 to TRBJ1-5; D unclear. This CDR3 region has 11 residues. CDR1 and CDR2 (germline): SGHNT, YYREEE (reference sequence). V lost 7 bases and J 6 bases, leaving 8 bases between the germline ends. The variable domain in full, with the rest retrieved from reference TRBV5-4 and TRBJ1-5, is ETGVTQSPTHLIKTRGQQVTLRCSSQSGHNTVSWYQQALGQGPQFIFQYYREEENGRGNFPPRFSGLQFPNYSSELNVNALELDDSALYLCASSAGQPQHFGDGTRLSIL.

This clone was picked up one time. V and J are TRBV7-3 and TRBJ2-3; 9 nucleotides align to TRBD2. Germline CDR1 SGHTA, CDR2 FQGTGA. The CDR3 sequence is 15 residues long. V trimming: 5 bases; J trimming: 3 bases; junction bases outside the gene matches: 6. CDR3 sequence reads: CASSTGGRVTDTQYF. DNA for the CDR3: TGTGCCAGCAGCACCGGCGGGAGGGTGACAGATACGCAGTATTTT.

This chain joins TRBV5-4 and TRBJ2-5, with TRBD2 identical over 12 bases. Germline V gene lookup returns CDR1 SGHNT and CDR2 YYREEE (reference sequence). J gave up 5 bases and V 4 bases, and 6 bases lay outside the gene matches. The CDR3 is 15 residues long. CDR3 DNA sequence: TGTGCCAGCAGCGGGACTAGCGGGCCGGCGGAGACCCAGTACTTC. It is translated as CASSGTSGPAETQYF.

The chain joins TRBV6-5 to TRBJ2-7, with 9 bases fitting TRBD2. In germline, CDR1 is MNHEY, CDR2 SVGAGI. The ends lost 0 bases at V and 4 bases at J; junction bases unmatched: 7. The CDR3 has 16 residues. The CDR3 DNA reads TGTGCCAGCAGTTACTCGATCACTAGCGGGCCATACGAGCAGTACTTC. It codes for CASSYSITSGPYEQYF.

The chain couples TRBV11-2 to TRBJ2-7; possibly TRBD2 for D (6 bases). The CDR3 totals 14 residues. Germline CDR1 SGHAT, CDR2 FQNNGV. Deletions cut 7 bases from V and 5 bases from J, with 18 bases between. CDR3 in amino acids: CASTSRGSDHEQYF. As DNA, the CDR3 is TGTGCCAGCACCTCGCGGGGATCAGACCACGAGCAGTACTTC. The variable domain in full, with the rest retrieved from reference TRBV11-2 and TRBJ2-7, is EAGVAQSPRYKIIEKRQSVAFWCNPISGHATLYWYQQILGQGPKLLIQFQNNGVVDDSQLPKDRFSAERLKGVDSTLKIQPAKLEDSAVYLCASTSRGSDHEQYFGPGTRLTVT.

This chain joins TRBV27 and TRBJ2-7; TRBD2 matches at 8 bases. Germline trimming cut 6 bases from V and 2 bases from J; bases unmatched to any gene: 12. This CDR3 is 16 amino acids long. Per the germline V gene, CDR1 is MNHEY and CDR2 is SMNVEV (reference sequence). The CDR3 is CASSPIRRAGAYEQYF. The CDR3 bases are TGTGCCAGCAGCCCCATTAGAAGAGCGGGAGCCTACGAGCAGTACTTC.

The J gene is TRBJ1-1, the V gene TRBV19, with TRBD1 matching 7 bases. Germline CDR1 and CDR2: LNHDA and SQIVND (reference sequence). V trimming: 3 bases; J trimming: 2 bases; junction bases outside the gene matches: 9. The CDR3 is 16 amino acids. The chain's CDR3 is CASSIGQGVVNTEAFF. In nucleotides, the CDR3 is TGTGCCAGTAGTATCGGGCAGGGGGTCGTTAACACTGAAGCTTTCTTT.

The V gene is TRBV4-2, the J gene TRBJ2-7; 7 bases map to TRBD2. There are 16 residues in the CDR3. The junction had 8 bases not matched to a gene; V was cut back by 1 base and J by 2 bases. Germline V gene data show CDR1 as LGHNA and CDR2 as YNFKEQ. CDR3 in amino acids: CASSQGPGGKPYEQYF. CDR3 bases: TGTGCCAGCAGCCAAGGCCCGGGGGGTAAACCCTACGAGCAGTACTTC.

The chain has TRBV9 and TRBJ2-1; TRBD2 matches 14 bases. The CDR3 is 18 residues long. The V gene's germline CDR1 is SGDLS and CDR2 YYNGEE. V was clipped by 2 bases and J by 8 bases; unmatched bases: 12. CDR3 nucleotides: TGTGCCAGCAGCGTTCCTTCCGGGACTAGCGGGGGTTGGGATGAGCAGTTCTTC. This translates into CASSVPSGTSGGWDEQFF.

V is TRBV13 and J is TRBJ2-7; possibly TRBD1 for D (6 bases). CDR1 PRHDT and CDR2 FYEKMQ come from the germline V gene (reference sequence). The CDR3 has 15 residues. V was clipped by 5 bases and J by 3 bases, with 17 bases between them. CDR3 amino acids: CASSPADSRYYEQYF. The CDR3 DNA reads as TGTGCCAGCAGCCCGGCGGACAGTCGGTACTACGAGCAGTACTTC.

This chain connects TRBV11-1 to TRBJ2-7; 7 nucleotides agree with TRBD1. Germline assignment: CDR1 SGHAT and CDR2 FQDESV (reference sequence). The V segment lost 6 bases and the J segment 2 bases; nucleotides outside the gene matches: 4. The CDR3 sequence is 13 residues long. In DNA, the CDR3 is TGTGCCAGCAGTAAGGGACAGACCTACGAGCAGTACTTC. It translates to CASSKGQTYEQYF.

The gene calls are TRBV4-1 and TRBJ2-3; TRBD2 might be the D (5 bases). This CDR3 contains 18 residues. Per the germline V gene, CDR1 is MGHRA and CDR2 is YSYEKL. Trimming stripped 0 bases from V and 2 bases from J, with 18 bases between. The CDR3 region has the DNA TGCGCCAGCAGCCAAGACGTTGTTTCTGGACTCACCACAGATACGCAGTATTTT. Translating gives CASSQDVVSGLTTDTQYF.

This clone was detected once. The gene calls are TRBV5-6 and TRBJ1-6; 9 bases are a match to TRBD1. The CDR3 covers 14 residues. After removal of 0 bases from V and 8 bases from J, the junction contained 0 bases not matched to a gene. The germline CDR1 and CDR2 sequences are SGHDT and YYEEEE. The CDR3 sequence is CASSLGQGDSPLHF. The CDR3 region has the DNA TGTGCCAGCAGCTTGGGACAGGGGGATTCACCCCTCCACTTT.

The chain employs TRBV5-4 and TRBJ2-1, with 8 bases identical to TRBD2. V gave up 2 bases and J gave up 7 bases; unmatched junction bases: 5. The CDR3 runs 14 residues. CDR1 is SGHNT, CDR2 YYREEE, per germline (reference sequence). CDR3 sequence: CASSFRGGRNEQFF. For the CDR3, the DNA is TGTGCCAGCAGCTTCCGGGGGGGCCGGAATGAGCAGTTCTTC.